Below are 7 T cell receptor beta chains sequenced from a single sample in a study of T cell responses to AZD1222 COVID-19 vaccine. Here immunoSEQ multiplex PCR was the method, and the copy in TCRdb shows in-frame clones only, minus some. This sample has over 150,000 clones, with about nine tenths found just once. Specimen: peripheral blood, collected on day 0 of AZD1222 vaccination. These receptors originate from an adult in good health.

This clone was recorded once. This sequence joins TRBV4-1 and TRBJ2-4; a possible D gene is TRBD2 (5 bases). Germline V lookup: CDR1 MGHRA, CDR2 YSYEKL. The V gene lost 4 bases and the J gene lost 3 bases, with 16 bases spanning the gap. The CDR3 extends over 16 amino acids. CDR3 nucleotide sequence: TGCGCCAGCAGCCGACGGTCGGACTTGAGCAAAAACATTCAGTACTTC. Amino acids: CASSRRSDLSKNIQYF.

This clone appeared a single time. The chain combines TRBV3-1 (or the pseudogene TRBV3-2) with TRBJ2-7; TRBD2 is a possible D gene (6 bases). The germline CDR1 and CDR2 sequences are LGHDT and YNNKEL (reference sequence). The germline V and J ends were trimmed by 2 bases and 3 bases, with 14 bases remaining between them. CDR3 length equals 15 residues. The CDR3 nucleotides are TGTGCCAGCAGCCAATGGCGGCCGGGGGACTACGAGCAGTACTTC. Translating it yields CASSQWRPGDYEQYF.

The chain uses TRBV5-1 and TRBJ1-1; D is undetermined. From germline, CDR1 is SGHRS and CDR2 YFSETQ. The ends were cut back, 0 bases at V and 5 bases at J, with 11 bases in the middle. The CDR3 extends over 14 amino acids. The CDR3 protein is CASSLGGVGTEAFF. The CDR3 coding sequence is TGCGCCAGCAGCTTGGGCGGGGTTGGGACTGAAGCTTTCTTT.

This chain uses TRBV19 with TRBJ1-5; D is ambiguous. The CDR3 runs 14 residues. V was shortened by 1 base and J by 4 bases, with 8 bases between the two germline ends. Germline V gene sequence: CDR1 LNHDA, CDR2 SQIVND (reference sequence). The CDR3 DNA is TGTGCCAGTAGTATAGTTCCGGGAAATCAGCCCCAGCATTTT. Residues: CASSIVPGNQPQHF.

This chain links TRBV5-4 with TRBJ2-7; possibly TRBD1 for D (6 bases). The germline V and J ends were trimmed by 4 bases and 2 bases, with 10 bases remaining between them. The CDR3 has 13 amino acids. The germline V gene has CDR1 SGHNT and CDR2 YYREEE (reference sequence). As DNA, the CDR3 is TGTGCCAGCAGCGTTGCAGGGGCCTACGAGCAGTACTTC. Its translation: CASSVAGAYEQYF.

This chain connects TRBV19 to TRBJ2-3, with TRBD2 matching 13 bases. Trimming at V came to 4 bases and at J to 3 bases, leaving 4 bases not matched to a gene. Germline loops: CDR1 LNHDA, CDR2 SQIVND (reference sequence). The CDR3 has 16 amino acids. CDR3 DNA sequence: TGTGCCAGTAGTAAACTACTAGCGGGGGGGACAGATACGCAGTATTTT. This gives the protein CASSKLLAGGTDTQYF.

The chain links TRBV2 to TRBJ2-5; D remains ambiguous. The V end lost 7 bases, the J end lost 5 bases, and 8 bases lay between the germline ends. The V gene's germline CDR1 is SNHLY and CDR2 FYNNEI. The CDR3 contains 11 residues. This chain's CDR3 is CASTLSETQYF. The CDR3 DNA reads as TGTGCCAGCACCTTGTCGGAGACCCAGTACTTC.